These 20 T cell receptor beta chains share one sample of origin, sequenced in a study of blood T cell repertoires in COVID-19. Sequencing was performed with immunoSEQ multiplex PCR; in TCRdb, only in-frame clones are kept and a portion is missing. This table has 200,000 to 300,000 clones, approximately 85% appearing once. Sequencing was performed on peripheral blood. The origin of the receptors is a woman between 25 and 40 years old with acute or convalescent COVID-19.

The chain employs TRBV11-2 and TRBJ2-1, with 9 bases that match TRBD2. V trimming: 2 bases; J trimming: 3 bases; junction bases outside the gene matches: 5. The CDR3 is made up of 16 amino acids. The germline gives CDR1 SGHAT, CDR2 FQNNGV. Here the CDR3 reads CASSLPSGKIYNEQFF. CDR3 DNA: TGTGCCAGCAGCTTACCTAGCGGGAAGATCTACAATGAGCAGTTCTTC.

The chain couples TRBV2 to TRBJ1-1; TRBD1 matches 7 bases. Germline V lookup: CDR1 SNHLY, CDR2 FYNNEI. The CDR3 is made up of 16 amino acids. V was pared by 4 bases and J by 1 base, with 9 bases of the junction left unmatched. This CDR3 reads CASSARGRGENTEAFF. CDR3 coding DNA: TGTGCCAGCAGTGCGAGGGGGCGAGGGGAGAACACTGAAGCTTTCTTT.

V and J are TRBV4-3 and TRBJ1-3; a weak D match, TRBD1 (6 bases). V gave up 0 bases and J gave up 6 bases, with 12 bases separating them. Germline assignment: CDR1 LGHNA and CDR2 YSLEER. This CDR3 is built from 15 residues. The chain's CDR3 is CASSQDDRLANTIYF. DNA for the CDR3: TGCGCCAGCAGCCAAGATGACAGGTTGGCAAACACCATATATTTT.

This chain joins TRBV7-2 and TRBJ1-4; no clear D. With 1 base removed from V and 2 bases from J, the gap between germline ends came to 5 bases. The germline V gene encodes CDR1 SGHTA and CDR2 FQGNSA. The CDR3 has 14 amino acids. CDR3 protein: CASSLGSTNEKLFF. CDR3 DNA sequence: TGTGCCAGCAGCTTAGGTTCTACTAATGAAAAACTGTTTTTT.

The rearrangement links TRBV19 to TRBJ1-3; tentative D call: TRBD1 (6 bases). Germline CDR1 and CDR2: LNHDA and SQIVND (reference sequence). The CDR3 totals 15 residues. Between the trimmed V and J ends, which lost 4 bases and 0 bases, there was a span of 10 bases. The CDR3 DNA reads TGTGCCAGTAGTACAAGGACAGTCTCTGGAAACACCATATATTTT. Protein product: CASSTRTVSGNTIYF.

The CDR3 coding sequence is TGTGCCAGCAGTGACAATAGCAATCAGCCCCAGCATTTT. Translating gives CASSDNSNQPQHF. The gene calls are TRBV25-1 and TRBJ1-5; D uncertain. The CDR3 length is 13 residues. The germline gives CDR1 MGHDK, CDR2 SYGVNS. Trimming took 3 bases from V and 0 from J, leaving 3 bases between them.

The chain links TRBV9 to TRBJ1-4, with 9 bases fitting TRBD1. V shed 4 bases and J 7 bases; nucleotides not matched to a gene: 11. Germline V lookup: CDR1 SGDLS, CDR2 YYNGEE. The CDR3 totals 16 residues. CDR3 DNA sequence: TGTGCCAGCAGCCCCGGGACAGGGCATAGGAGTGAAAAACTGTTTTTT. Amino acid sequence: CASSPGTGHRSEKLFF.

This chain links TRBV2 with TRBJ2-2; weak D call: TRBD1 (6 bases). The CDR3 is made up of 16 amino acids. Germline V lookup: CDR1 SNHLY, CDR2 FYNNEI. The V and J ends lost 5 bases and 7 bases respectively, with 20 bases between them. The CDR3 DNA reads TGTGCCAGCAGTAAAAGGGCACAGGGATATAACGGGGAGCTGTTTTTT. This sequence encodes CASSKRAQGYNGELFF.

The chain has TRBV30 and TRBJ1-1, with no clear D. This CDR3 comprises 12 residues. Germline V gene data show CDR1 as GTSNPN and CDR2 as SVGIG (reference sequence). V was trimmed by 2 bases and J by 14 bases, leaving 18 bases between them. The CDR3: CAWSTSDPGGFF. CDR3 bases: TGTGCCTGGAGTACCTCGGACCCCGGAGGCTTCTTT.

The CDR3 spells CASSPLADRKGTEAFF. The CDR3 coding sequence is TGTGCCAGCTCACCACTAGCGGACAGGAAGGGGACTGAAGCTTTCTTT. The chain carries TRBV18 and TRBJ1-1; 7 positions agree with TRBD1. With 1 base clipped from V and 5 bases from J, the junction kept 10 bases outside the gene matches. Germline V lookup: CDR1 KGHSH, CDR2 LQKENI. This CDR3 is 16 amino acids long.

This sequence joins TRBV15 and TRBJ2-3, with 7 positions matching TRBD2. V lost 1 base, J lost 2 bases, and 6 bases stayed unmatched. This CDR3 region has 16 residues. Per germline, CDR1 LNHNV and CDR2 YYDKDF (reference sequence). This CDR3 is CATSRVPSGATDTQYF. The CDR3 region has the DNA TGTGCCACCAGCAGAGTTCCGAGCGGGGCCACAGATACGCAGTATTTT.

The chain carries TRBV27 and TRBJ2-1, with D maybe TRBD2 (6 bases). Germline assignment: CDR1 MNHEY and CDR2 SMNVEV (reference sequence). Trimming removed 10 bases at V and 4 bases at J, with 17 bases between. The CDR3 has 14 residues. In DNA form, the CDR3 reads TGTGCCACCCGTTGGGGGGTCGGGTACAATGAGCAGTTCTTC. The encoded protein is CATRWGVGYNEQFF.

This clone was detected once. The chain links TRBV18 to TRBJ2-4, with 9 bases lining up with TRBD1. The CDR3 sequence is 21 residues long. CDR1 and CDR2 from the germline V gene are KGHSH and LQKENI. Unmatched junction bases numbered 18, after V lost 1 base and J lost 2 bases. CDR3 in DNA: TGTGCCAGCTCACCACTTGGGACAGGGTCTGGAGGCTTACTTTCCAAAAACATTCAGTACTTC. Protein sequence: CASSPLGTGSGGLLSKNIQYF.

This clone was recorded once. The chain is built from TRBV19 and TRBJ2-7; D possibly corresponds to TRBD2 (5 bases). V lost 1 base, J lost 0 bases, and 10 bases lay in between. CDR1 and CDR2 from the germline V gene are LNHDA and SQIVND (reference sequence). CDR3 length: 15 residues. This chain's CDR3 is CASSIAGVDSYEQYF. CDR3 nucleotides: TGTGCCAGTAGTATAGCCGGGGTCGACTCCTACGAGCAGTACTTC.

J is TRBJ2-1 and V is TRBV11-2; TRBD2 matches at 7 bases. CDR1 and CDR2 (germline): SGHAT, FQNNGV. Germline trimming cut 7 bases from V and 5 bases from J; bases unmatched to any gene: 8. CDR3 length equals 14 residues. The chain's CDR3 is CASTLVLADNEQFF. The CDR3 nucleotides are TGTGCCAGCACTCTGGTCCTAGCGGACAATGAGCAGTTCTTC. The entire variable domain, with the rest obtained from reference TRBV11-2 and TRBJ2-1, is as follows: EAGVAQSPRYKIIEKRQSVAFWCNPISGHATLYWYQQILGQGPKLLIQFQNNGVVDDSQLPKDRFSAERLKGVDSTLKIQPAKLEDSAVYLCASTLVLADNEQFFGPGTRLTVL.

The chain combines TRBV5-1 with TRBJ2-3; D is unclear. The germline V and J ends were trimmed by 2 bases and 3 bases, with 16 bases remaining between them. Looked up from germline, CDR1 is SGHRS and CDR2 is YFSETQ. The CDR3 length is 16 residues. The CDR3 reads CASSFRLGRLTDTQYF. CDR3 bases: TGCGCCAGCAGCTTCAGGCTCGGTCGTTTAACAGATACGCAGTATTTT. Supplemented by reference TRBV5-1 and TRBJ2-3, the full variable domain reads KAGVTQTPRYLIKTRGQQVTLSCSPISGHRSVSWYQQTPGQGLQFLFEYFSETQRNKGNFPGRFSGRQFSNSRSEMNVSTLELGDSALYLCASSFRLGRLTDTQYFGPGTRLTVL.

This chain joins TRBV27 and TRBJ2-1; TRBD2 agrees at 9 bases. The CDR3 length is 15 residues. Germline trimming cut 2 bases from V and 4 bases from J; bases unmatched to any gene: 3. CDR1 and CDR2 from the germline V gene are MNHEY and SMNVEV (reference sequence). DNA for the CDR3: TGTGCCAGCAGTTTAGGCGGGAGGGTATACAATGAGCAGTTCTTC. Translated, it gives CASSLGGRVYNEQFF.

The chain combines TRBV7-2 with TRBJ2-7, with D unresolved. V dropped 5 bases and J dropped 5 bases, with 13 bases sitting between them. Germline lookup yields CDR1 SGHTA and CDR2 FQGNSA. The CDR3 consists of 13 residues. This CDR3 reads CASSPSGLHEQYF. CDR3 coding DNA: TGTGCCAGCAGCCCCTCTGGGCTCCACGAGCAGTACTTC.

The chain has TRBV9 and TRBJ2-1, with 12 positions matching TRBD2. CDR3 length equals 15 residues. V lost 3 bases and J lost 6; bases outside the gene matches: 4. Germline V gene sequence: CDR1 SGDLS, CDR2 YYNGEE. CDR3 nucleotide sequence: TGTGCCAGCAGCGGGGGACTAGCGGGTAGCAATGAGCAGTTCTTC. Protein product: CASSGGLAGSNEQFF.

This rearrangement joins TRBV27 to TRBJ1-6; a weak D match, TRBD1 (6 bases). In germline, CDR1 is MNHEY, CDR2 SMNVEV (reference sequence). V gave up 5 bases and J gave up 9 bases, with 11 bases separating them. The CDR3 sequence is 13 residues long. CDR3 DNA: TGTGCCAGCAGTATCTCAGGGGTTTCACCCCTCCACTTT. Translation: CASSISGVSPLHF.